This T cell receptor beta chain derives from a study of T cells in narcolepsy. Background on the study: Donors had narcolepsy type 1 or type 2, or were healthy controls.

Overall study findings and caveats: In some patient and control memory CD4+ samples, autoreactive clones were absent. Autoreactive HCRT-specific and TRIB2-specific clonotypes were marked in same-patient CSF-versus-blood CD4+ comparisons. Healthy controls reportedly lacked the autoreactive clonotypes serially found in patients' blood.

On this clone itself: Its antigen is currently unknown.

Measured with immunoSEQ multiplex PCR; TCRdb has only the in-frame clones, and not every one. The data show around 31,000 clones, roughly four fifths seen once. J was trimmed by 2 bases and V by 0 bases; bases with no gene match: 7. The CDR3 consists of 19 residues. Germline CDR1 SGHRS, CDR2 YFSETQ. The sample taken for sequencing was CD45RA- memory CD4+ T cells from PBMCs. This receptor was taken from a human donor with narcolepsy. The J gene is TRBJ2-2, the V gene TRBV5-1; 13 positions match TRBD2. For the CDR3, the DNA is TGCGCCAGCAGCTTGGGACTAGCGGGGGGAACCGTCAACACCGGGGAGCTGTTTTTT. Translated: CASSLGLAGGTVNTGELFF. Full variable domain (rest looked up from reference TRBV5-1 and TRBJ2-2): KAGVTQTPRYLIKTRGQQVTLSCSPISGHRSVSWYQQTPGQGLQFLFEYFSETQRNKGNFPGRFSGRQFSNSRSEMNVSTLELGDSALYLCASSLGLAGGTVNTGELFFGEGSRLTVL.